One and the same sample provided the 20 T cell receptor beta chains below, sequenced in a study of blood T cell repertoires in COVID-19. The assay was immunoSEQ multiplex PCR, and TCRdb's table has in-frame clones only and misses some. Counted here are 200,000 to 250,000 clones, roughly 88% occurring once; the ten biggest clones make up about 6.7%. The sample was peripheral blood. Receptor source: a woman aged 25 to 39 with COVID-19, enrolled during active disease.

In nucleotides, the CDR3 is TGTGCCAGCAGCTTGGGGGCAAGCACAGATACGCAGTATTTT. Translating it yields CASSLGASTDTQYF. The chain combines TRBV13 with TRBJ2-3, with D tentatively TRBD1 (6 bases). Germline lookup yields CDR1 PRHDT and CDR2 FYEKMQ (reference sequence). Trimming took off 3 bases at V and 0 bases at J, with 7 bases between the two ends. The CDR3 sequence is 14 residues long.

V is TRBV25-1 and J is TRBJ2-5; D not certain. V was shortened by 6 bases and J by 7 bases, with 9 bases between the two germline ends. The CDR3 has 11 residues. Germline CDR1 MGHDK, CDR2 SYGVNS. CDR3 nucleotides: TGTGCCAGCAGCCAACCGGGGACCCAGTACTTC. It codes for CASSQPGTQYF.

The chain carries TRBV6-4 and TRBJ2-2; tentatively, D is TRBD2 (5 bases). Trimming stripped 3 bases from V and 7 bases from J, with 15 bases between. This CDR3 is 15 amino acids long. Looked up from germline, CDR1 is MRHNA and CDR2 is SNTAGT. The CDR3 spells CASSELAGGYGELFF. For the CDR3, the DNA is TGTGCCAGCAGTGAACTCGCGGGCGGTTACGGGGAGCTGTTTTTT.

The genes are TRBV6-6 and TRBJ1-4; TRBD1 aligns across 8 bases. Germline V gives CDR1 MNHNY, CDR2 SVGAGI (reference sequence). Trimming took 2 bases from V and 6 from J; bases not matched to a gene: 2. The length of the CDR3 is 14 residues. CDR3 residues: CASSYQGADEKLFF. In nucleotides, the CDR3 is TGTGCCAGCAGTTACCAGGGGGCGGATGAAAAACTGTTTTTT.

CDR3 nucleotide sequence: TGTGCCAGCAGTTATCTCGGGGAGCTGTTTTTT. Amino acids: CASSYLGELFF. The gene calls are TRBV6-5 and TRBJ2-2, with unresolved D. Germline values: CDR1 MNHEY, CDR2 SVGAGI. The CDR3 has 11 residues. Trimming took 3 bases from V and 7 from J, leaving 3 bases between them.

This clone has a handful of counts. The rearrangement links TRBV4-1 to TRBJ1-3; the D is unclear. The CDR3 extends over 13 amino acids. The V gene's germline CDR1 is MGHRA and CDR2 YSYEKL. V lost 0 bases to trimming and J lost 4 bases, with 4 bases between them. The CDR3 sequence: CASSQERGNTIYF. Here the CDR3 DNA reads TGCGCCAGCAGCCAAGAGAGGGGAAACACCATATATTTT.

The chain joins TRBV6-5 to TRBJ2-2; 13 bases are shared with TRBD2. V dropped 4 bases and J dropped 2; count of bases not matched to a gene: 1. The CDR3 contains 16 residues. Germline CDR1 and CDR2: MNHEY and SVGAGI. In nucleotides, the CDR3 is TGTGCCAGCAGTTGGACTAGCGGGGGTAACACCGGGGAGCTGTTTTTT. Protein product: CASSWTSGGNTGELFF.

This clone was observed a single time. The chain is built from TRBV6-1 and TRBJ2-1; 7 bases line up with TRBD1. Germline CDR1 is MNHNS and CDR2 is SASEGT. V was clipped by 2 bases and J by 3 bases; unmatched bases: 10. This CDR3 contains 17 residues. Here the CDR3 DNA reads TGTGCCAGCAGTGAACCGCTATGGGACAGCCACTACAATGAGCAGTTCTTC. Its translation: CASSEPLWDSHYNEQFF.

The chain is built from TRBV3-1 (or the pseudogene TRBV3-2) and TRBJ2-1; a weak D match, TRBD2 (7 bases). Germline values: CDR1 LGHDT, CDR2 YNNKEL (reference sequence). The germline V and J ends were trimmed by 1 base and 7 bases, with 17 bases remaining between them. The CDR3 runs to 16 residues. DNA for the CDR3: TGTGCCAGCAGCCAAGGTGTTCAAAGGGGGGGTAATGAGCAGTTCTTC. This gives the protein CASSQGVQRGGNEQFF.

The V gene is TRBV5-6, the J gene TRBJ1-4; the match to TRBD1 covers 7 bases. The CDR3 is 14 amino acids. Germline CDR1 is SGHDT and CDR2 is YYEEEE. With 4 bases clipped from V and 8 bases from J, the junction kept 8 bases outside the gene matches. The CDR3 DNA follows: TGTGCCAGCAGCGAAGACAGGGCAGAGGAAAAACTGTTTTTT. As protein: CASSEDRAEEKLFF.

The chain is built from TRBV4-3 and TRBJ2-3, with TRBD2 matching over 12 bases. The CDR3 runs to 17 residues. The trim removed 0 bases at V and 4 bases at J, leaving 5 bases unmatched. Per the germline V gene, CDR1 is LGHNA and CDR2 is YSLEER. The CDR3 sequence: CASSQEGTSGSADTQYF. CDR3 DNA sequence: TGCGCCAGCAGCCAAGAAGGGACTAGCGGGTCCGCAGATACGCAGTATTTT.

The chain carries TRBV9 and TRBJ2-1, with 7 bases matching TRBD2. The length of the CDR3 is 16 residues. V gave up 2 bases and J gave up 0 bases; unmatched junction bases: 5. Germline V gene sequence: CDR1 SGDLS, CDR2 YYNGEE. The chain's CDR3 is CASSVGLDHSYNEQFF. The DNA for the CDR3 is TGTGCCAGCAGCGTCGGACTAGATCACTCCTACAATGAGCAGTTCTTC.

The chain is built from TRBV5-6 and TRBJ1-1; 9 bases are a match to TRBD1. Germline assignment: CDR1 SGHDT and CDR2 YYEEEE. The CDR3 totals 15 residues. The junction had 4 bases not matched to a gene; V was cut back by 4 bases and J by 0 bases. CDR3 amino acids: CASSPGTGMNTEAFF. For the CDR3, the DNA is TGTGCCAGCAGCCCCGGGACAGGGATGAACACTGAAGCTTTCTTT.

This chain uses TRBV6-5 with TRBJ2-5; a possible D gene is TRBD2 (5 bases). V lost 8 bases to trimming and J lost 2 bases, with 15 bases between them. Germline V gene lookup returns CDR1 MNHEY and CDR2 SVGAGI. The CDR3 has 14 amino acids. The CDR3 is CASGGVGSQETQYF. The CDR3 coding sequence is TGTGCCAGCGGAGGTGTTGGGTCGCAAGAGACCCAGTACTTC.

This clone was observed once. CDR3 loop: CASSQELGTAGGNYNEQFF. The DNA for the CDR3 is TGTGCCAGCAGCCAAGAGTTGGGGACAGCGGGGGGCAACTACAATGAGCAGTTCTTC. The chain is built from TRBV3-1 (or the pseudogene TRBV3-2) and TRBJ2-1; 9 bases line up with TRBD2. Germline trimming cut 0 bases from V and 3 bases from J; bases unmatched to any gene: 12. The CDR3 loop spans 19 amino acids. CDR1 and CDR2 from the germline V gene are LGHDT and YNNKEL (reference sequence).

The rearrangement joins TRBV28 to TRBJ2-7; D unresolved. V was cut by 6 bases and J by 13 bases, with 22 bases left in between. Per the germline V gene, CDR1 is MDHEN and CDR2 is SYDVKM. The CDR3 contains 13 residues. This CDR3 reads CASSLTASAAYYF. Written as DNA, the CDR3 is TGTGCCAGCAGCCTAACGGCGAGCGCCGCCTATTACTTC. Combining the CDR3 with reference TRBV28 and TRBJ2-7 gives the whole variable domain DVKVTQSSRYLVKRTGEKVFLECVQDMDHENMFWYRQDPGLGLRLIYFSYDVKMKEKGDIPEGYSVSREKKERFSLILESASTNQTSMYLCASSLTASAAYYFGPGTRLTVT.

This rearrangement joins TRBV12-3 or TRBV12-4 to TRBJ2-7; 9 bases line up with TRBD2. This CDR3 region has 12 residues. The J segment lost 7 bases and the V segment lost 6 bases, leaving 4 bases of the junction unmatched. The CDR3 DNA sequence: TGTGCCAGCAGGAGGACTAGCGCTGAGCAGTACTTC. This translates into CASRRTSAEQYF.

The chain has TRBV7-2 and TRBJ2-3; D ambiguous. The CDR3 runs to 14 residues. The V gene's germline CDR1 is SGHTA and CDR2 FQGNSA. Trimming took 4 bases from V and 2 from J, leaving 10 bases between them. In DNA form, the CDR3 reads TGTGCCAGCAGCTACTCGCAGGCCACAGATACGCAGTATTTT. It specifies CASSYSQATDTQYF.

V and J are TRBV2 and TRBJ1-1, with 11 bases matching TRBD1. In germline, CDR1 is SNHLY, CDR2 FYNNEI. The CDR3 spans 14 residues. Germline trimming cut 3 bases from V and 4 bases from J; bases unmatched to any gene: 1. As DNA, the CDR3 is TGTGCCAGCAGTGAGGACAGGGGGCCCACTGAAGCTTTCTTT. Protein sequence: CASSEDRGPTEAFF.

The chain employs TRBV2 and TRBJ1-1; D is undetermined. This CDR3 region has 14 residues. The V gene's germline CDR1 is SNHLY and CDR2 FYNNEI. Trimming took 8 bases from V and 3 from J, leaving 16 bases between them. The CDR3 region is CASRGNIVYTEAFF. CDR3 sequence (DNA): TGTGCCAGCCGCGGGAATATCGTGTACACTGAAGCTTTCTTT.